This T cell receptor beta chain was recorded in a study of blood T cells in healthy people across ages. This clonotype was found a few times. Its antigen is unidentified. With 8 bases removed from V and 4 bases from J, the gap between germline ends came to 12 bases. Per the germline V gene, CDR1 is ENHRY and CDR2 is SYGVKD. The CDR3 runs to 14 residues. Findings and caveats of the study: CMV infection status of these donors was not known.

All donors came from Russia, were Caucasian and healthy, and spanned ages roughly 6 to 95. At least 5.5 micrograms of total RNA were extracted per sample. Sample-barcoded 5' priming and a J-beta primer mix drove a second PCR of about 6 to 12 cycles. TCRdb redid the calling of the 5' RACE reads with MiXCR, one entry per CDR3 protein. The sample holds roughly 2 million distinct CDR3 sequences, 49% seen once. The sequence derives from a middle-aged woman in good health. The sample was blood. The rearrangement uses TRBV10-3 and TRBJ1-6, with D unresolved. CDR3: CAIETPAYNSPLHF. CDR3 nucleotide sequence: TGTGCCATCGAGACGCCTGCTTATAATTCACCCCTCCACTTT.